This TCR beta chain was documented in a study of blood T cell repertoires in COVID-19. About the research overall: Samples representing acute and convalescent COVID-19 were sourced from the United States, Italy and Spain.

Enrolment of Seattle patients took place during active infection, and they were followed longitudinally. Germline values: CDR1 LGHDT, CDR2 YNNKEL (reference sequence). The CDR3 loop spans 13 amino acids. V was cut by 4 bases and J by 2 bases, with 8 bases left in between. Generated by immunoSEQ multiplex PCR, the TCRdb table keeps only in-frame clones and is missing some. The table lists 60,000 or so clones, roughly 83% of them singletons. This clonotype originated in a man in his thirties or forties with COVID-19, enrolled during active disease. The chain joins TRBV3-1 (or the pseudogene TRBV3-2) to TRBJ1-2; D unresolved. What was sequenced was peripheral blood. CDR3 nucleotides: TGTGCCAGCAGCCCTCCCCAGAACTATGGCTACACCTTC. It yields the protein CASSPPQNYGYTF.